These T cell receptor beta chains were read from a single sample in a study of OX40 agonist ivuxolimab in advanced cancers. Using immunoSEQ multiplex PCR, the repertoire was profiled, and TCRdb retains in-frame clones only, with some absent. The sample lists tens of thousands of clones; about 81% were seen once. The specimen was CD4+ or CD8+ T cells sorted from blood, collected in a trial of the OX40 agonist ivuxolimab. These receptors were obtained from an adult with an advanced solid tumor such as melanoma, head and neck, liver or kidney cancer. Each CDR3 is given with its conserved first and last residue. Fields, in order: J gene, V gene, clone size, D gene, CDR3 DNA, CDR3 protein. A D gene is named only where the DNA matches it firmly. Clone size is shown for a subset of rows, as once, few, many or a class of expanded clone.

J gene: TRBJ1-3; V gene: TRBV5-4; clone size: NA; D gene: TRBD1; CDR3 DNA: TGTGCCAGCAGCGCCGGGACAGCCTCTAACACCATATATTTT; CDR3 protein: CASSAGTASNTIYF
J gene: TRBJ1-2; V gene: TRBV5-4; clone size: NA; D gene: NA; CDR3 DNA: TGTGCCAGCAGGCCTGACAATAACTATGGCTACACCTTC; CDR3 protein: CASRPDNNYGYTF
J gene: TRBJ2-3; V gene: TRBV6-1; clone size: NA; D gene: TRBD2; CDR3 DNA: TGTGCCAGCAGTGAACTAGCGGGAGGGCCAGATACGCAGTATTTT; CDR3 protein: CASSELAGGPDTQYF
J gene: TRBJ2-7; V gene: TRBV18; clone size: NA; D gene: TRBD2; CDR3 DNA: TGTGCCAGCTCGCTAGCGGGAGGGCCGATCGAGCAGTACTTC; CDR3 protein: CASSLAGGPIEQYF
J gene: TRBJ1-1; V gene: TRBV19; clone size: many; D gene: NA; CDR3 DNA: TGTGCCAGTAGTATAGTGGAAGGGGGCACTGAAGCTTTCTTT; CDR3 protein: CASSIVEGGTEAFF
J gene: TRBJ1-6; V gene: TRBV6-4; clone size: many; D gene: NA; CDR3 DNA: TGTGCCAGCAGTGACTCGGAGGGTTCACCCCTCCACTTT; CDR3 protein: CASSDSEGSPLHF
J gene: TRBJ1-6; V gene: TRBV27; clone size: few; D gene: NA; CDR3 DNA: TGTGCCAGCAGTTTAAACCCGTATTCACCCCTCCACTTT; CDR3 protein: CASSLNPYSPLHF
J gene: TRBJ2-4; V gene: TRBV9; clone size: NA; D gene: NA; CDR3 DNA: TGTGCCAGCAGCCCCCAGGGGGGGCTGGAAAACATTCAGTACTTC; CDR3 protein: CASSPQGGLENIQYF
J gene: TRBJ2-1; V gene: TRBV14; clone size: NA; D gene: NA; CDR3 DNA: TGTGCCAGCAGCCACACAGGGATCGGATCCTACAATGAGCAGTTCTTC; CDR3 protein: CASSHTGIGSYNEQFF
J gene: TRBJ2-5; V gene: TRBV29-1; clone size: NA; D gene: TRBD1; CDR3 DNA: TGCAGCGTAGTTCAGGGGGCAGGAGAGACCCAGTACTTC; CDR3 protein: CSVVQGAGETQYF
J gene: TRBJ2-3; V gene: TRBV29-1; clone size: NA; D gene: TRBD2; CDR3 DNA: TGCAGCGCTCGGACTAGCGGGAGGGGCACAGATACGCAGTATTTT; CDR3 protein: CSARTSGRGTDTQYF
J gene: TRBJ2-2; V gene: TRBV19; clone size: NA; D gene: TRBD2; CDR3 DNA: TGTGCCAGTAGTCTTGCCGGGAGGCGAACCGGGGAGCTGTTTTTT; CDR3 protein: CASSLAGRRTGELFF
J gene: TRBJ1-1; V gene: TRBV7-9; clone size: few; D gene: TRBD1; CDR3 DNA: TGTGCCAGCAGCTTACCCCGACAGGGGAACACTGAAGCTTTCTTT; CDR3 protein: CASSLPRQGNTEAFF
J gene: TRBJ2-1; V gene: TRBV7-3; clone size: NA; D gene: NA; CDR3 DNA: TGTGCCAGCAGCTCCCAGGGGGGTGAGCAGTTCTTC; CDR3 protein: CASSSQGGEQFF
J gene: TRBJ2-1; V gene: TRBV4-2; clone size: NA; D gene: TRBD1; CDR3 DNA: TGTGCCAGCAGCCAAAGGGACAGCTCCTACAATGAGCAGTTCTTC; CDR3 protein: CASSQRDSSYNEQFF
J gene: TRBJ1-1; V gene: TRBV6-5; clone size: NA; D gene: NA; CDR3 DNA: TGTGCCAGCAGACCCTTTACAGGGAGCCATACTGAAGCTTTCTTT; CDR3 protein: CASRPFTGSHTEAFF
J gene: TRBJ2-6; V gene: TRBV30; clone size: NA; D gene: NA; CDR3 DNA: TGTGCCTGGACCCCCGGCATGGGGGGGGCCAACGTCCTGACTTTC; CDR3 protein: CAWTPGMGGANVLTF
J gene: TRBJ2-7; V gene: TRBV19; clone size: NA; D gene: NA; CDR3 DNA: TGTGCCAGTAGTAGTTCGGGACGAGGAATGGGGCAGTACTTC; CDR3 protein: CASSSSGRGMGQYF
J gene: TRBJ2-7; V gene: TRBV27; clone size: NA; D gene: TRBD2; CDR3 DNA: TGTGCCAGCAGTGAGCGGGAGGGCCCCTACGAGCAGTACTTC; CDR3 protein: CASSEREGPYEQYF
J gene: TRBJ1-3; V gene: TRBV4-1; clone size: NA; D gene: NA; CDR3 DNA: TGCGCCAGCACCAACCTAAAGACGGGAGGAAACACCATATATTTT; CDR3 protein: CASTNLKTGGNTIYF
J gene: TRBJ2-1; V gene: TRBV14; clone size: NA; D gene: TRBD2; CDR3 DNA: TGTGCCAGCAGCCAAGAGTTAGCGGGCCCTGACAATGAGCAGTTCTTC; CDR3 protein: CASSQELAGPDNEQFF
J gene: TRBJ1-1; V gene: TRBV18; clone size: NA; D gene: TRBD1; CDR3 DNA: TGTGCCAGCTCATCTTCGGGACAGCTCACTGAAGCTTTCTTT; CDR3 protein: CASSSSGQLTEAFF
J gene: TRBJ2-7; V gene: TRBV6-1; clone size: NA; D gene: TRBD1; CDR3 DNA: TGTGCCAGCGGACAGGGTAGCTCCTACGAGCAGTACTTC; CDR3 protein: CASGQGSSYEQYF
J gene: TRBJ2-7; V gene: TRBV27; clone size: NA; D gene: NA; CDR3 DNA: TGTGCCAGCAGCCTCCTGGGTATTGGGTACGAGCAGTACTTC; CDR3 protein: CASSLLGIGYEQYF